One sample yielded the 18 T cell receptor beta chains listed below, sequenced in a study of cytomegalovirus exposure and HLA in healthy donors. The repertoire was sequenced with immunoSEQ multiplex PCR; TCRdb's copy has only in-frame clones and lacks some. This sample has 150,000 or so clones, with roughly 83% found just once. The sample consisted of PBMCs. These receptor sequences come from a man younger than 45 in good health and CMV-seropositive.

The V and J genes are TRBV5-4 and TRBJ1-1; 10 bases align to TRBD1. CDR1 SGHNT and CDR2 YYREEE come from the germline V gene (reference sequence). Trimming at V came to 2 bases and at J to 5 bases, leaving 6 bases not matched to a gene. The CDR3 consists of 15 residues. The CDR3 spells CASSFGTGVITEAFF. CDR3 nucleotide sequence: TGTGCCAGCAGCTTTGGGACAGGGGTGATTACTGAAGCTTTCTTT.

The V gene is TRBV7-6, the J gene TRBJ1-2; 7 positions match TRBD1. Germline loops: CDR1 SGHVS, CDR2 FNYEAQ. V lost 1 base, J lost 4 bases, and 0 bases stayed unmatched. The CDR3 runs 13 residues. This chain's CDR3 is CASSLGTGYGYTF. As DNA, the CDR3 is TGTGCCAGCAGCTTAGGGACAGGCTATGGCTACACCTTC.

The chain links TRBV9 to TRBJ2-1, with unresolved D. Germline loops: CDR1 SGDLS, CDR2 YYNGEE. V was cut by 4 bases and J by 4 bases, with 9 bases left in between. The CDR3 runs to 13 residues. Here the CDR3 reads CASSSVSYNEQFF. The CDR3 DNA is TGTGCCAGCAGCTCGGTCTCGTACAATGAGCAGTTCTTC.

The chain has TRBV29-1 and TRBJ1-1; D might be TRBD1 (6 bases). CDR1 is SQVTM, CDR2 ANQGSEA, per germline. The CDR3 contains 14 residues. Trimming pared 6 bases from V and 5 bases from J, leaving 19 bases between. The CDR3: CSVAFIGGKTEAFF. The CDR3, as DNA: TGCAGCGTCGCATTTATAGGGGGAAAAACTGAAGCTTTCTTT.

The rearrangement joins TRBV29-1 to TRBJ2-1, with TRBD1 as a possible D gene (5 bases). CDR3 length equals 12 residues. The ends were cut back, 0 bases at V and 6 bases at J, with 6 bases in the middle. Germline assignment: CDR1 SQVTM and CDR2 ANQGSEA. CDR3 sequence: CSVEDQGNEQFF. In nucleotides, the CDR3 is TGCAGCGTTGAAGATCAGGGCAATGAGCAGTTCTTC.

Here the CDR3 DNA reads TGCGCCAGCAGCCAAGACCCCGGGACAGGGTCCTACGAGCAGTACTTC. This encodes CASSQDPGTGSYEQYF. This chain links TRBV4-3 with TRBJ2-7, with 9 nucleotides matching TRBD1. Germline trimming cut 0 bases from V and 1 base from J; bases unmatched to any gene: 4. This CDR3 has 16 residues. Germline V gene data show CDR1 as LGHNA and CDR2 as YSLEER.

The J gene is TRBJ1-5, the V gene TRBV7-9, with D perhaps TRBD1 (5 bases). The CDR3 loop spans 13 amino acids. Trimming took off 4 bases at V and 6 bases at J, with 10 bases between the two ends. Germline CDR1 SEHNR, CDR2 FQNEAQ (reference sequence). The CDR3 bases are TGTGCCAGCAGCTCGGAAGGGGTTCAGCCCCAGCATTTT. Its protein is CASSSEGVQPQHF.

The chain joins TRBV9 to TRBJ2-7; tentatively, D is TRBD2 (6 bases). The CDR3 has 16 amino acids. The V end was cut by 0 bases, the J end by 6 bases, with 19 bases between. Germline CDR1 is SGDLS and CDR2 is YYNGEE. The CDR3 loop is CASSVGALASSGEQYF. CDR3 DNA sequence: TGTGCCAGCAGCGTAGGGGCTCTAGCGTCTTCCGGCGAGCAGTACTTC.

The chain has TRBV28 and TRBJ2-3; 7 nucleotides agree with TRBD1. The CDR3 totals 14 residues. The trim removed 7 bases at V and 2 bases at J, leaving 6 bases unmatched. From germline, CDR1 is MDHEN and CDR2 SYDVKM. The CDR3 spells CASKNRGNTDTQYF. In DNA form, the CDR3 reads TGTGCCAGCAAGAACAGGGGAAACACAGATACGCAGTATTTT.

The chain recombines TRBV4-3 with TRBJ1-1, with D maybe TRBD1 (6 bases). Germline CDR1 is LGHNA and CDR2 is YSLEER. CDR3 size: 17 residues. V shed 4 bases and J shed 0 bases, with 18 bases lying between them. The CDR3 loop reads CASSPLAGGPMNTEAFF. Here the CDR3 DNA reads TGCGCCAGCAGCCCCCTAGCGGGGGGGCCAATGAACACTGAAGCTTTCTTT.

The chain employs TRBV30 and TRBJ2-3; 7 nucleotides match TRBD2. CDR1 and CDR2 from the germline V gene are GTSNPN and SVGIG (reference sequence). There are 15 residues in the CDR3. The V and J ends lost 0 bases and 4 bases, in that order; junction bases with no gene match: 7. CDR3 protein: CAWSVGAGDADTQYF. The CDR3 DNA is TGTGCCTGGAGTGTAGGTGCGGGGGATGCAGATACGCAGTATTTT.

The chain links TRBV11-2 to TRBJ2-3; D unclear. Trimming shortened V by 4 bases and J by 0 bases, and 5 bases separated the two germline ends. Germline V lookup: CDR1 SGHAT, CDR2 FQNNGV. CDR3 length: 13 amino acids. The CDR3 DNA reads as TGTGCCAGCAGCTGGGCTAGCACAGATACGCAGTATTTT. Protein product: CASSWASTDTQYF.

This chain connects TRBV2 to TRBJ1-1, with D perhaps TRBD1 (5 bases). The CDR3 spans 13 residues. Trimming left V 4 bases short and J 4 bases short, with 10 bases between. Germline lookup yields CDR1 SNHLY and CDR2 FYNNEI. The CDR3 nucleotides are TGTGCCAGCAGTGGACAGTTTCTCACTGAAGCTTTCTTT. Translated, it gives CASSGQFLTEAFF.

This chain connects TRBV28 to TRBJ1-4; 8 bases are a match to TRBD1. V dropped 5 bases and J dropped 13; count of bases not matched to a gene: 18. In germline, CDR1 is MDHEN, CDR2 SYDVKM. CDR3 size: 16 residues. CDR3 DNA: TGTGCCAGCAGTCAAACATGGACAGGGCGCCTCGGTGGACTGTTTTTT. Its protein is CASSQTWTGRLGGLFF.

The J gene is TRBJ2-5, the V gene TRBV2; TRBD2 aligns across 12 bases. With V trimmed by 7 bases and J by 1 base, 7 bases remained unmatched. This CDR3 spans 16 amino acids. Germline assignment: CDR1 SNHLY and CDR2 FYNNEI. The CDR3 region has the DNA TGTGCCAGCAAGGGAGGGACTAGCGGGCCCCAAGAGACCCAGTACTTC. Amino acid sequence: CASKGGTSGPQETQYF.

V is TRBV4-1 and J is TRBJ2-1, with D possibly being TRBD2 (6 bases). There are 11 residues in the CDR3. Trimming took off 10 bases at V and 6 bases at J, with 10 bases between the two ends. Germline lookup yields CDR1 MGHRA and CDR2 YSYEKL. This CDR3 reads CATSGGNEQFF. Written as DNA, the CDR3 is TGCGCCACCTCCGGGGGCAATGAGCAGTTCTTC.

V usage is TRBV7-9 and J usage is TRBJ2-2, with 9 bases lining up with TRBD1. Unmatched junction bases numbered 6, after V lost 6 bases and J lost 4 bases. The CDR3 runs 15 residues. Germline V gene sequence: CDR1 SEHNR, CDR2 FQNEAQ (reference sequence). The CDR3, as DNA: TGTGCCAGCAGTTCACAGGGGGCGGGCACCGGGGAGCTGTTTTTT. Translation: CASSSQGAGTGELFF. Full variable domain (missing parts from reference TRBV7-9 and TRBJ2-2): DTGVSQNPRHKITKRGQNVTFRCDPISEHNRLYWYRQTLGQGPEFLTYFQNEAQLEKSRLLSDRFSAERPKGSFSTLEIQRTEQGDSAMYLCASSSQGAGTGELFFGEGSRLTVL.

This clone was detected once. The gene calls are TRBV9 and TRBJ1-3, with TRBD1 identical over 8 bases. The V gene's germline CDR1 is SGDLS and CDR2 YYNGEE. With V trimmed by 4 bases and J by 0 bases, 6 bases remained unmatched. The CDR3 consists of 16 residues. CDR3 nucleotides: TGTGCCAGCAGCCCCGACGGACAGGGCTCTGGAAACACCATATATTTT. This sequence encodes CASSPDGQGSGNTIYF.